The present T cell receptor (beta chain) was sequenced within a study of cytomegalovirus exposure and HLA in healthy donors. On the study more broadly: Early on, a data release was issued that held approximately 92 million unique TCRs from HLA-typed donors.

Germline CDR1 reads SGDLS; CDR2 reads YYNGEE. After removal of 0 bases from V and 4 bases from J, the junction contained 6 bases not matched to a gene. The CDR3 extends over 15 amino acids. General observations from the study: Accurate HLA-A and HLA-B prediction from TCR beta sequences was reported for most subjects. Later on, an analysis tied 15,000 to 20,000 TCR beta sequences to HLA alleles at 0.05 false discovery rate.

Use of 60 Vbeta and 13 Jbeta primers characterized the PCR. TCRdb's copy holds only in-frame clones and misses some; the assay was immunoSEQ multiplex PCR. The sample records 110,000 or so clones, around 68% being singletons. In regard to this clone: As yet, its antigen is unknown.

Healthy bone marrow donors formed the donor group. Sequenced: PBMCs. The TCR was taken from a middle-aged woman in good health and CMV-seropositive. The chain has TRBV9 and TRBJ1-2, with 7 bases fitting TRBD1. Here the CDR3 reads CASSVGPGQSYGYTF. The CDR3 bases are TGTGCCAGCAGCGTAGGTCCGGGACAGAGCTATGGCTACACCTTC.